These 20 T cell receptor beta chains share one sample of origin, sequenced in a study of graft-versus-host responses after intestinal transplantation (dated by TCRdb to the early 2020s). The sample's time point label, decoded: cells obtained before transplantation from donor or recipient. The library was generated by the immunoSEQ multiplex PCR assay. In its TCRdb copy, this immuneACCESS table keeps in-frame sequences only and misses some clones. Where compared with another copy, unresolved V genes explain less than half of these, and the others have no known cause. In this sample the table shows approximately 11,000 clones, about a third of which occur a single time. The ten biggest clones cover around 2% of the sample. The sequenced sample was alloreactive CD4+ T cells from a mixed lymphocyte reaction culture, obtained before transplantation. According to the study, the label for this sample's cell subset or site signals: CFSE-low proliferating T cells sorted from approximately 6-day pre-transplant mixed lymphocyte reaction (GvH or HvG direction). Receptors originate from a human patient who was an organ donor for intestinal transplantation.

The V and J genes are TRBV4-1 and TRBJ1-1; maybe TRBD1 (5 bases). V lost 0 bases and J 5 bases, leaving 7 bases between the germline ends. The length of the CDR3 is 13 residues. In germline, CDR1 is MGHRA, CDR2 YSYEKL. The CDR3 coding sequence is TGCGCCAGCAGCCAAGACGGGGGGACTGAAGCTTTCTTT. Translating gives CASSQDGGTEAFF.

This clone was recorded a few times. This chain joins TRBV19 and TRBJ1-1, with D possibly matching TRBD1 (5 bases). Germline V gives CDR1 LNHDA, CDR2 SQIVND (reference sequence). With 7 bases removed from V and 5 bases from J, the gap between germline ends came to 11 bases. This CDR3 comprises 12 residues. DNA for the CDR3: TGTGCCAGTATGCGGGGGGATACTGAAGCTTTCTTT. It specifies CASMRGDTEAFF.

With respect to this clone: The likely explanation is a read error, given a far larger clone one base away. V gene TRBV4-2 combines with J gene TRBJ1-4; 7 positions match TRBD1. The length of the CDR3 is 16 residues. V shed 0 bases and J 6 bases; nucleotides not matched to a gene: 7. Germline V gives CDR1 LGHNA, CDR2 YNFKEQ. In DNA form, the CDR3 reads TGTGCCAGCAGCCAAGACACAGGGGTCTTCTATGAAAAACTGTTTTTT. This gives the protein CASSQDTGVFYEKLFF.

J is TRBJ2-1 and V is TRBV7-2, with TRBD1 matching 8 bases. V lost 1 base and J lost 7; bases outside the gene matches: 12. Germline CDR1 SGHTA, CDR2 FQGNSA. This CDR3 contains 17 residues. CDR3 loop: CASSLDPRQGAWNEQFF. The DNA for the CDR3 is TGTGCCAGCAGCTTAGATCCTCGCCAGGGGGCTTGGAATGAGCAGTTCTTC.

This clone was seen only a few times. The rearrangement uses TRBV4-2 and TRBJ2-3, with D maybe TRBD2 (7 bases). Germline CDR1 and CDR2: LGHNA and YNFKEQ. The CDR3 has 20 residues. Trimming left V 3 bases short and J 2 bases short, with 27 bases between. CDR3 amino acids: CASSQGKGYGGHTFTDTQYF. The DNA of the CDR3 is TGTGCCAGCAGCCAGGGAAAGGGCTACGGGGGGCACACGTTCACAGATACGCAGTATTTT.

The chain is built from TRBV7-2 and TRBJ2-1; 10 bases are a match to TRBD1. Trimming at V came to 5 bases and at J to 4 bases, leaving 5 bases not matched to a gene. The germline V gene encodes CDR1 SGHTA and CDR2 FQGNSA. The CDR3 runs 15 residues. This CDR3 is CASSKRQGAYNEQFF. The CDR3 coding sequence is TGTGCCAGCAGCAAAAGACAGGGGGCGTACAATGAGCAGTTCTTC.

J is TRBJ1-2 and V is TRBV11-2; no clear D. Deletions cut 5 bases from V and 5 bases from J, with 12 bases between. This CDR3 has 13 residues. Germline assignment: CDR1 SGHAT and CDR2 FQNNGV. The CDR3 sequence: CASSVGREYGYTF. As DNA, the CDR3 is TGTGCCAGCAGCGTCGGTCGGGAATATGGCTACACCTTC.

This chain links TRBV7-2 with TRBJ2-7; D is perhaps TRBD1 (7 bases). CDR1 is SGHTA, CDR2 FQGNSA, per germline. With 1 base removed from V and 4 bases from J, the gap between germline ends came to 14 bases. The length of the CDR3 is 15 residues. DNA for the CDR3: TGTGCCAGCAGCTTAGGGGCAGGGGGGAGGTACGAGCAGTACTTC. Its translation: CASSLGAGGRYEQYF. The full variable domain, with the rest looked up from reference TRBV7-2 and TRBJ2-7, is GAGVSQSPSNKVTEKGKDVELRCDPISGHTALYWYRQSLGQGLEFLIYFQGNSAPDKSGLPSDRFSAERTGGSVSTLTIQRTQQEDSAVYLCASSLGAGGRYEQYFGPGTRLTVT.

This clone has just a few counts. CDR3 nucleotides: TGTGCCAGCGGAGGAGGGGGCACAGATACGCAGTATTTT. Its protein is CASGGGGTDTQYF. The chain has TRBV9 and TRBJ2-3, with a weak D call TRBD2 (6 bases). The V end lost 7 bases, the J end lost 1 base, and 10 bases lay between the germline ends. Germline V lookup: CDR1 SGDLS, CDR2 YYNGEE. The CDR3 extends over 13 amino acids.

By share of the sample, this clone is medium-sized. The rearrangement joins TRBV19 to TRBJ2-7; the D gene is possibly TRBD2 (6 bases). V was pared by 4 bases and J by 3 bases, with 10 bases between. Germline V gene sequence: CDR1 LNHDA, CDR2 SQIVND (reference sequence). The CDR3 has 13 residues. The CDR3 is CASSTLGGYEQYF. CDR3 sequence (DNA): TGTGCCAGTAGTACCCTCGGGGGCTACGAGCAGTACTTC.

This clone was recorded a few times. The DNA for the CDR3 is TGCGCCAGCAGCCAAGTGGGGCGGGGGGCTGGTGAAAAACTGTTTTTT. It translates to CASSQVGRGAGEKLFF. The genes are TRBV4-1 and TRBJ1-4, with a possible D match to TRBD1 (6 bases). Trimming removed 1 base at V and 7 bases at J, with 16 bases between. Per germline, CDR1 MGHRA and CDR2 YSYEKL. The CDR3 length is 16 residues.

This clone has only a few counts. V is TRBV19 and J is TRBJ1-2; 12 bases map to TRBD1. Trimming at V came to 5 bases and at J to 5 bases, leaving 9 bases not matched to a gene. Germline V CDR1 and CDR2: LNHDA, SQIVND (reference sequence). The CDR3 is 16 amino acids. The CDR3 spells CASSVRPGQGAYGYTF. The CDR3 nucleotides read TGTGCCAGTAGTGTCAGACCGGGACAGGGGGCGTATGGCTACACCTTC.

The chain joins TRBV5-1 to TRBJ1-2; a possible D gene is TRBD1 (6 bases). The germline gives CDR1 SGHRS, CDR2 YFSETQ. V was shortened by 4 bases and J by 4 bases, with 14 bases between the two germline ends. This CDR3 is built from 14 residues. The CDR3 region has the DNA TGCGCCAGCAGCCCTGGACAGCGCCCCTATGGCTACACCTTC. Amino acid sequence: CASSPGQRPYGYTF.

The CDR3 spells CASSPKDRGYTF. As DNA, the CDR3 is TGTGCCAGCTCACCGAAAGACAGGGGGTACACCTTC. The chain employs TRBV18 and TRBJ1-2, with 9 positions matching TRBD1. CDR1 KGHSH and CDR2 LQKENI come from the germline V gene. V lost 3 bases to trimming and J lost 11 bases; unmatched junction nucleotides: 4. The CDR3 has 12 amino acids.

The V call is TRBV6-6, the J call TRBJ1-2; no clear D. The germline gives CDR1 MNHNY, CDR2 SVGAGI (reference sequence). Trimming shortened V by 1 base and J by 7 bases, and 13 bases separated the two germline ends. The CDR3 extends over 14 amino acids. Here the CDR3 DNA reads TGTGCCAGCAGTTACTACATTAGTGAGGCTGGCTACACCTTC. Amino acid sequence: CASSYYISEAGYTF.

This clone is categorized as medium-sized. This chain links TRBV7-2 with TRBJ1-5, with TRBD1 as a possible D gene (5 bases). Germline V gene data show CDR1 as SGHTA and CDR2 as FQGNSA. Trimming shortened V by 1 base and J by 3 bases, and 10 bases separated the two germline ends. The CDR3 has 15 residues. CDR3 amino acids: CASSLGRGVNQPQHF. The CDR3 DNA sequence: TGTGCCAGCAGCTTAGGCCGGGGGGTCAATCAGCCCCAGCATTTT.

The J gene is TRBJ1-2, the V gene TRBV6-6; 8 bases map to TRBD1. V lost 2 bases, J lost 7 bases, and 9 bases stayed unmatched. The CDR3 is 15 residues long. CDR1 and CDR2 from the germline V gene are MNHNY and SVGAGI (reference sequence). The CDR3 protein is CASSYVGQGAGGYTF. The CDR3 DNA is TGTGCCAGCAGTTACGTTGGGCAGGGGGCTGGTGGCTACACCTTC.

This clone was detected only a few times. The gene calls are TRBV25-1 and TRBJ1-4, with D possibly being TRBD1 (6 bases). V was shortened by 9 bases and J by 5 bases, with 7 bases between the two germline ends. This CDR3 spans 11 amino acids. Germline V gene lookup returns CDR1 MGHDK and CDR2 SYGVNS. CDR3 bases: TGTGCCAGTGGGACAAATGAAAAACTGTTTTTT. Translation gives CASGTNEKLFF.

Only a few counts were recorded for this clone. This chain connects TRBV5-8 to TRBJ2-3; TRBD1 matches at 7 bases. The CDR3 consists of 17 residues. V lost 0 bases to trimming and J lost 3 bases; unmatched junction nucleotides: 10. Germline V CDR1 and CDR2: SGHTS, YDEGEE. CDR3 region: CASSLEALTGRTDTQYF. The CDR3, as DNA: TGTGCCAGCAGCTTGGAGGCCCTGACAGGGAGAACAGATACGCAGTATTTT.

There are a few counts of this clone. The gene calls are TRBV18 and TRBJ1-1, with no clear D. Looked up from germline, CDR1 is KGHSH and CDR2 is LQKENI. The V and J ends lost 3 bases and 0 bases respectively, with 5 bases between them. The CDR3 is made up of 13 amino acids. CDR3 sequence (DNA): TGTGCCAGCTCACCCACACTGAACACTGAAGCTTTCTTT. It is translated as CASSPTLNTEAFF.